The 10 T cell receptor beta chains given below trace back to one sample, sequenced in a study of T cell responses to AZD1222 COVID-19 vaccine (dated by TCRdb to about 2021). According to the study, the label for this sample's time point signals: about 28 days (+/-7) after the second vaccine dose. The intended sense of this specimen's treatment or condition label: meningococcal conjugate vaccine given as trial control. Preparation of the library involved the immunoSEQ multiplex PCR assay. In its TCRdb copy, this immuneACCESS table keeps in-frame sequences only and misses some clones. Where compared with another copy, unresolved V genes explain less than half of these, and the others have no known cause. Within this sample are around 200,000 clones, with over 80% of them counted one time only. Together, the top ten hold about 1% of the sample. Sample: peripheral blood, taken 28 days after the second dose of the MenACWY control vaccine. These receptors were obtained from an adult who received the MenACWY meningococcal vaccine as a control.

The chain carries TRBV19 and TRBJ1-1, with D perhaps matching TRBD1 (6 bases). The V end was cut by 3 bases, the J end by 1 base, with 12 bases between. Germline-derived CDR1 and CDR2 are LNHDA and SQIVND (reference sequence). CDR3 size: 15 residues. As DNA, the CDR3 is TGTGCCAGTAGTATCGGGGGGCAGGGGAACACTGAAGCTTTCTTT. It yields the protein CASSIGGQGNTEAFF.

This chain uses TRBV18 with TRBJ1-3; D uncertain. V was trimmed by 3 bases and J by 0 bases, leaving 9 bases between them. The CDR3 contains 15 residues. CDR1 KGHSH and CDR2 LQKENI come from the germline V gene. The CDR3 nucleotides read TGTGCCAGCTCACCTGGACCTAGCTCTGGAAACACCATATATTTT. Protein sequence: CASSPGPSSGNTIYF.

This rearrangement joins TRBV2 to TRBJ1-2, with a possible D match to TRBD1 (5 bases). Trimming took 3 bases from V and 5 from J, leaving 7 bases between them. CDR3 size: 12 residues. Per germline, CDR1 SNHLY and CDR2 FYNNEI. Here the CDR3 DNA reads TGTGCCAGCAGTGAGGAGGGGTATGGCTACACCTTC. This encodes CASSEEGYGYTF.

The CDR3 protein is CASSATDTQYF. CDR3 sequence (DNA): TGCGCCAGCAGTGCCACAGATACGCAGTATTTT. The chain joins TRBV10-2 to TRBJ2-3; D ambiguous. Trimming pared 4 bases from V and 2 bases from J, leaving 1 base between. The CDR3 has 11 amino acids. Per the germline V gene, CDR1 is WSHSY and CDR2 is SAAADI.

The CDR3 sequence is CASSINRGEKLFF. CDR3 nucleotides: TGTGCCAGCAGCATCAACCGGGGGGAAAAACTGTTTTTT. The chain combines TRBV7-2 with TRBJ1-4; possibly TRBD1 for D (5 bases). CDR1 SGHTA and CDR2 FQGNSA come from the germline V gene. The CDR3 covers 13 residues. The V and J ends lost 5 bases and 8 bases respectively, with 12 bases between them.

This chain connects TRBV19 to TRBJ1-4; a weak D match, TRBD1 (6 bases). Trimming pared 7 bases from V and 8 bases from J, leaving 14 bases between. Germline V gene data show CDR1 as LNHDA and CDR2 as SQIVND (reference sequence). The CDR3 is 13 amino acids. In DNA, the CDR3 is TGTGCCAGTAAAAGCAGGGGAGACGAAAAACTGTTTTTT. It encodes CASKSRGDEKLFF.

The chain carries TRBV19 and TRBJ2-1; no firm D call. CDR1 is LNHDA, CDR2 SQIVND, per germline (reference sequence). The CDR3 runs to 13 residues. Trimming removed 11 bases at V and 3 bases at J, with 14 bases between. DNA for the CDR3: TGTGCCTTTAAAGAGGTCGGCTACAATGAGCAGTTCTTC. Its protein product is CAFKEVGYNEQFF.

This chain connects TRBV5-1 to TRBJ2-3, with D perhaps TRBD1 (6 bases). The CDR3 extends over 11 amino acids. CDR1 and CDR2 from the germline V gene are SGHRS and YFSETQ. V was pared by 0 bases and J by 14 bases, with 10 bases between. In DNA form, the CDR3 reads TGCGCCAGCAGCTTGGCAGGGGTGGGGTATTTT. This codes for CASSLAGVGYF.

As concerns this clone: Because the CDR3's place on the DNA is in doubt, the DNA is left out and the CDR3 is given as listed by TCRdb. J is TRBJ1-2 and V is TRBV28; whether TRBD1, the table's D call, matches the DNA was not checked. CDR1 and CDR2 from the germline V gene are MDHEN and SYDVKM. 15 amino acids form the CDR3, both terminal residues included. This CDR3 is CASSSSDRSYYGYTF.

The chain has TRBV6-5 and TRBJ2-3, with 7 positions matching TRBD2. With V trimmed by 5 bases and J by 11 bases, 10 bases remained unmatched. This CDR3 spans 13 amino acids. Germline loops: CDR1 MNHEY, CDR2 SVGAGI. The DNA for the CDR3 is TGTGCCAGCAGTCCGGGGGGTGGGTCTAGGCAGTATTTT. Protein product: CASSPGGGSRQYF.